Presented here are 28 T cell receptor beta chains from one specimen sequenced in a study of siplizumab effects on memory and regulatory T cells. Produced via immunoSEQ multiplex PCR; TCRdb's table is partial and in-frame only. The sample includes about 26,000 clones, approximately 80% of them seen just once. The sample comprised memory CD4+ T cells sorted from blood. These receptors originate from a human donor in good health.

The chain recombines TRBV6-1 with TRBJ2-6; no clear D. Germline V CDR1 and CDR2: MNHNS, SASEGT. This CDR3 is built from 14 residues. Trimming pared 6 bases from V and 0 bases from J, leaving 6 bases between. The chain's CDR3 is CASSGRSGANVLTF. The CDR3 nucleotides read TGTGCCAGCAGCGGACGCTCTGGGGCCAACGTCCTGACTTTC.

This sequence joins TRBV29-1 and TRBJ1-4; D remains unclear. Trimming stripped 1 base from V and 13 bases from J, with 16 bases between. This CDR3 has 13 residues. Germline CDR1 and CDR2: SQVTM and ANQGSEA. The CDR3 coding sequence is TGCAGCGTTGAAGTCCCGGGCGGGGAGGGACTGTTTTTT. Translation: CSVEVPGGEGLFF. Complete variable domain (other parts from reference TRBV29-1 and TRBJ1-4): SAVISQKPSRDICQRGTSLTIQCQVDSQVTMMFWYRQQPGQSLTLIATANQGSEATYESGFVIDKFPISRPNLTFSTLTVSNMSPEDSSIYLCSVEVPGGEGLFFGSGTQLSVL.

The genes are TRBV7-2 and TRBJ2-3; no clear D. CDR1 is SGHTA and CDR2 is FQGNSA in the germline V gene. Trimming shortened V by 5 bases and J by 1 base, and 10 bases separated the two germline ends. This CDR3 region has 14 residues. CDR3 bases: TGTGCCAGCAGCCAATCGACTGGCACAGATACGCAGTATTTT. Translation: CASSQSTGTDTQYF.

V usage is TRBV2 and J usage is TRBJ2-1, with TRBD2 as a possible D gene (5 bases). Trimming removed 6 bases at V and 4 bases at J, with 13 bases between. This CDR3 has 14 residues. Germline V CDR1 and CDR2: SNHLY, FYNNEI. This CDR3 reads CASRGSVGYNEQFF. Written as DNA, the CDR3 is TGTGCCAGCAGAGGGAGCGTAGGGTACAATGAGCAGTTCTTC.

This clone was counted only a few times. This chain connects TRBV7-2 to TRBJ2-7; 9 bases map to TRBD1. Germline loops: CDR1 SGHTA, CDR2 FQGNSA. The CDR3 covers 15 residues. V lost 5 bases to trimming and J lost 3 bases; unmatched junction nucleotides: 8. The CDR3 sequence: CASSGQQGAGYEQYF. The CDR3 DNA reads TGTGCCAGCAGCGGACAACAGGGGGCGGGCTACGAGCAGTACTTC.

The chain combines TRBV7-9 with TRBJ1-5, with 9 bases lining up with TRBD1. This CDR3 has 15 amino acids. V lost 5 bases, J lost 3 bases, and 5 bases stayed unmatched. CDR1 and CDR2 (germline): SEHNR, FQNEAQ (reference sequence). The CDR3 loop reads CASSLGTGNNQPQHF. For the CDR3, the DNA is TGTGCCAGCAGCCTCGGGACAGGGAACAATCAGCCCCAGCATTTT.

This clone showed up just a few times. The V gene is TRBV29-1, the J gene TRBJ1-5, with D perhaps TRBD1 (5 bases). Trimming removed 6 bases at V and 6 bases at J, with 15 bases between. This CDR3 comprises 13 residues. CDR1 and CDR2 from the germline V gene are SQVTM and ANQGSEA. The CDR3 loop reads CSVGDGGSQPQHF. CDR3 bases: TGCAGCGTCGGGGACGGCGGCTCTCAGCCCCAGCATTTT.

The CDR3 protein is CSARHQREQYF. The CDR3 nucleotides are TGCAGTGCTAGGCATCAACGCGAGCAGTACTTC. The chain employs TRBV20-1 and TRBJ2-7; D gene uncertain. The CDR3 spans 11 residues. Germline V lookup: CDR1 DFQATT, CDR2 SNEGSKA (reference sequence). V lost 3 bases to trimming and J lost 6 bases, with 9 bases between them.

The chain uses TRBV7-9 and TRBJ2-1; TRBD2 matches at 8 bases. The ends lost 3 bases at V and 7 bases at J; junction bases unmatched: 5. The V gene's germline CDR1 is SEHNR and CDR2 FQNEAQ (reference sequence). The CDR3 spans 14 residues. CDR3 nucleotide sequence: TGTGCCAGCAGCTTTAAGCGGGAGTGGAATGAGCAGTTCTTC. Translation: CASSFKREWNEQFF.

The J gene is TRBJ2-7, the V gene TRBV6-5; 9 nucleotides align to TRBD1. Germline-derived CDR1 and CDR2 are MNHEY and SVGAGI. The V gene end was trimmed by 4 bases and the J gene end by 1 base; junction bases not matched to a gene: 5. The CDR3 extends over 15 amino acids. The CDR3 nucleotides are TGTGCCAGCAGTTGGACACAGGGGGCATCCTACGAGCAGTACTTC. Translating gives CASSWTQGASYEQYF.

This chain links TRBV7-2 with TRBJ2-7; D gene unclear. CDR1 and CDR2 (germline): SGHTA, FQGNSA. V lost 4 bases, J lost 3 bases, and 7 bases lay in between. This CDR3 comprises 12 residues. The CDR3 is CASSYNDYEQYF. In nucleotides, the CDR3 is TGTGCCAGCAGCTATAACGACTACGAGCAGTACTTC.

The V gene is TRBV7-8, the J gene TRBJ1-1; 7 bases align to TRBD1. This CDR3 has 14 residues. Per the germline V gene, CDR1 is SGHVS and CDR2 is FQNEAQ. The trim removed 0 bases at V and 10 bases at J, leaving 8 bases unmatched. The CDR3 is CASSLASGGSGAFF. CDR3 DNA sequence: TGTGCCAGCAGCTTAGCGTCAGGGGGAAGCGGAGCTTTCTTT.

This clone appeared a few times. This chain connects TRBV30 to TRBJ1-5; no reliable D call. Between the trimmed V and J ends, which lost 4 bases and 4 bases, there was a span of 11 bases. The CDR3 loop spans 13 amino acids. From germline, CDR1 is GTSNPN and CDR2 SVGIG (reference sequence). The CDR3 region is CAWNLVGNQPQHF. The CDR3 nucleotides read TGTGCCTGGAACTTAGTGGGTAATCAGCCCCAGCATTTT.

The chain links TRBV9 to TRBJ2-7, with no clear D. The CDR3 runs to 13 residues. The V gene's germline CDR1 is SGDLS and CDR2 YYNGEE. Between the trimmed V and J ends, which lost 4 bases and 6 bases, there was a span of 14 bases. As DNA, the CDR3 is TGTGCCAGCAGCCCTCGAGGAGACGGCGAGCAGTACTTC. Protein product: CASSPRGDGEQYF.

The chain employs TRBV19 and TRBJ1-2; TRBD1 matches at 8 bases. Germline CDR1 and CDR2: LNHDA and SQIVND (reference sequence). The CDR3 extends over 15 amino acids. The junction had 8 bases not matched to a gene; V was cut back by 6 bases and J by 2 bases. The CDR3 nucleotides are TGTGCCAGTAGGGTTGGGACAGGCAAGAACTATGGCTACACCTTC. Its translation is CASRVGTGKNYGYTF.

CDR3 amino acids: CASSLGQGAGNTIYF. CDR3 sequence (DNA): TGCGCCAGCAGCCTAGGACAGGGAGCTGGAAACACCATATATTTT. The chain links TRBV5-1 to TRBJ1-3, with 8 bases aligning to TRBD1. Trimming cost V 4 bases and J 2 bases; bases outside gene matches: 5. The CDR3 runs to 15 residues. Germline lookup yields CDR1 SGHRS and CDR2 YFSETQ.

V gene TRBV7-2 combines with J gene TRBJ1-2; weak D call: TRBD1 (6 bases). The V gene's germline CDR1 is SGHTA and CDR2 FQGNSA. With 4 bases removed from V and 7 bases from J, the gap between germline ends came to 13 bases. The CDR3 has 13 residues. The DNA of the CDR3 is TGTGCCAGCAGCTCACAGGGTATTGGTGGCTACACCTTC. As protein: CASSSQGIGGYTF.

J is TRBJ2-1 and V is TRBV5-4; D might be TRBD1 or TRBD2, each matching 5 bases. The CDR3 runs 16 residues. Germline V lookup: CDR1 SGHNT, CDR2 YYREEE (reference sequence). V shed 6 bases and J shed 4 bases, with 20 bases lying between them. CDR3 loop: CASTVPLGAAYNEQFF. The CDR3 coding sequence is TGTGCCAGCACCGTGCCCCTCGGGGCGGCATACAATGAGCAGTTCTTC.

Only a few counts were recorded for this clone. The chain recombines TRBV5-1 with TRBJ2-6; possible D gene TRBD2, 5 bases. Trimming pared 2 bases from V and 1 base from J, leaving 16 bases between. The CDR3 runs to 18 residues. CDR1 and CDR2 (germline): SGHRS, YFSETQ. CDR3 in amino acids: CASSFASLDPSGANVLTF. Here the CDR3 DNA reads TGCGCCAGCAGCTTCGCTAGCTTAGACCCTTCTGGGGCCAACGTCCTGACTTTC. Full variable domain (outside the CDR3, taken from reference TRBV5-1 and TRBJ2-6): KAGVTQTPRYLIKTRGQQVTLSCSPISGHRSVSWYQQTPGQGLQFLFEYFSETQRNKGNFPGRFSGRQFSNSRSEMNVSTLELGDSALYLCASSFASLDPSGANVLTFGAGSRLTVL.

The V and J genes are TRBV11-2 and TRBJ1-5, with D uncertain. Trimming shortened V by 0 bases and J by 7 bases, and 7 bases separated the two germline ends. CDR1 is SGHAT, CDR2 FQNNGV, per germline. This CDR3 has 13 residues. CDR3 sequence reads: CASSLDVRQPQHF. The CDR3 DNA reads as TGTGCCAGCAGCTTAGATGTGAGACAGCCCCAGCATTTT.

The chain combines TRBV6-6 with TRBJ2-5; TRBD1 might be the D (5 bases). Trimming left V 6 bases short and J 9 bases short, with 11 bases between. There are 11 residues in the CDR3. Germline assignment: CDR1 MNHNY and CDR2 SVGAGI (reference sequence). CDR3 sequence: CASSLDRAQYF. CDR3 DNA sequence: TGTGCCAGCAGCCTAGACAGAGCCCAGTACTTC.

The genes are TRBV4-1 and TRBJ1-2, with 7 bases aligning to TRBD1. Germline assignment: CDR1 MGHRA and CDR2 YSYEKL. This CDR3 has 13 residues. The junction had 6 bases not matched to a gene; V was cut back by 4 bases and J by 7 bases. CDR3 protein: CASSRTGVGGYTF. CDR3 DNA sequence: TGCGCCAGCAGCCGCACAGGGGTGGGTGGCTACACCTTC.

The rearrangement uses TRBV11-3 and TRBJ1-2; D is unresolved. Trimming stripped 5 bases from V and 8 bases from J, with 9 bases between. CDR3 length: 11 residues. Germline CDR1 SGHNT, CDR2 YENEEA. The CDR3: CASSQNRGYTF. The CDR3 coding sequence is TGTGCCAGCAGCCAAAACCGGGGCTACACCTTC.

This chain links TRBV7-8 with TRBJ2-1; D uncertain. This CDR3 is built from 11 residues. V was shortened by 5 bases and J by 4 bases, with 3 bases between the two germline ends. CDR1 SGHVS and CDR2 FQNEAQ come from the germline V gene. CDR3 sequence reads: CASSIYNEQFF. The CDR3 coding sequence is TGTGCCAGCAGCATTTACAATGAGCAGTTCTTC.

The DNA for the CDR3 is TGTGCCAGCAGCCAAGTCAGCGGGAGGGCGGGGAACACCGGGGAGCTGTTTTTT. This sequence encodes CASSQVSGRAGNTGELFF. The V and J genes are TRBV14 and TRBJ2-2; 10 bases map to TRBD2. Trimming took 1 base from V and 1 from J; bases not matched to a gene: 6. Germline values: CDR1 SGHDN, CDR2 FVKESK. This CDR3 spans 18 amino acids.

This clone came up once. The V and J genes are TRBV9 and TRBJ2-1; possibly TRBD1 or TRBD2 for D (5 bases each). CDR1 and CDR2 (germline): SGDLS, YYNGEE. The CDR3 sequence is 15 residues long. Between the trimmed V and J ends, which lost 3 bases and 4 bases, there was a span of 14 bases. Here the CDR3 reads CASSGSGTRYNEQFF. The CDR3 region has the DNA TGTGCCAGCAGCGGTTCTGGGACGAGATACAATGAGCAGTTCTTC.

This clone was seen once. CDR3 sequence reads: CASSLGSLNQETQYF. For the CDR3, the DNA is TGTGCCAGCAGCTTAGGTTCCTTGAACCAAGAGACCCAGTACTTC. The chain employs TRBV11-3 and TRBJ2-5, with D hard to call. The CDR3 is made up of 15 amino acids. The germline V gene has CDR1 SGHNT and CDR2 YENEEA. The ends were cut back, 1 base at V and 0 bases at J, with 9 bases in the middle.

Turning to this clone: In the same sample, other DNA sequences code for this CDR3. The V gene is TRBV30, the J gene TRBJ1-5, with D possibly matching TRBD1 (5 bases). This CDR3 is 15 amino acids long. The germline CDR1 and CDR2 sequences are GTSNPN and SVGIG (reference sequence). Trimming shortened V by 3 bases and J by 7 bases, and 19 bases separated the two germline ends. In DNA, the CDR3 is TGTGCCTGGAGCTCCTCGAGCAGGGTTGGACAGCCCCAGCATTTT. This sequence encodes CAWSSSSRVGQPQHF.